The clone carrying this T cell receptor beta chain was recorded many times. V lost 3 bases and J lost 2; bases outside the gene matches: 0. This CDR3 comprises 13 residues. Germline loops: CDR1 LNHDA, CDR2 SQIVND (reference sequence). Time point noted: newly diagnosed GD, antithyroid drugs for less than 3 months. RNA from PBMCs was the source of the TCR library. The authors drew patients from an endocrinology department in Xi'an, China. iRepertoire HTBI primers and Arm-PCR of CDR3 regions built TCR beta libraries. In TCRdb, the multiplex PCR reads were re-called with MiXCR into one record per CDR3 protein. The sample has over 350,000 distinct CDR3 sequences; roughly 15% are singletons. The data are from a study of regulatory T cells in long-lasting Graves disease. The overall study: Less than 3 months of antithyroid drugs had been taken by newly diagnosed Graves' patients.

Another study also made use of these data, one on T cells in Graves' hyperthyroidism and ophthalmopathy. That paper adds: Hyperthyroidism patients were newly diagnosed, had disease duration under 2 months, and were aged 18 to 65 years.

This chain uses TRBV19 with TRBJ2-7; the match to TRBD2 covers 8 bases. The material was peripheral blood mononuclear cells (PBMCs), obtained at new diagnosis, from a patient treated with antithyroid drugs. This clonotype originated in a woman aged 40 to 49 with Graves disease. This chain's CDR3 is CASSMRGAYEQYF. CDR3 DNA: TGTGCCAGTAGTATGCGGGGGGCCTACGAGCAGTACTTC.